The T cell receptor beta chain described here comes from a study of T cells in Graves' hyperthyroidism and ophthalmopathy. Of note for this clonotype: Its antigen remains unidentified.

Based on clinical symptoms, serum thyroxine and TRAb, thyroid ultrasound and orbital computed tomography, diagnoses were reached. Germline CDR1 reads SGHRS; CDR2 reads YFSETQ. V lost 0 bases to trimming and J lost 5 bases; unmatched junction nucleotides: 9. This CDR3 is 16 amino acids long. Amplified regions were TCR beta CDR3 sequences from RNA transcripts. The HTBI set primed first-round TCR CDR3 RT-PCR. In TCRdb, the multiplex PCR reads were re-called with MiXCR into one record per CDR3 protein. The sample has 650,000 to 800,000 distinct CDR3 sequences, 40% to 55% seen once; the top ten hold approximately 6.8%. Study-level results: Stable hyperthyroidism and ophthalmopathy were separated using 13 V-J signatures. Ophthalmopathy, which appeared later, was predicted by the model a median roughly 6.5 months before onset. The majority of expanded thyroid clonotypes above 0.001 also appeared in blood.

The genes are TRBV5-1 and TRBJ2-7; 9 bases line up with TRBD2. Input material: peripheral blood or thyroid tissue (not recorded which). The receptor was isolated from an adult man with Graves' disease, either hyperthyroidism or ophthalmopathy (not recorded which). CDR3 sequence (DNA): TGCGCCAGCAGCTTGGGGGTGGCTAGCGGGGTCCACGAGCAGTACTTC. Protein product: CASSLGVASGVHEQYF.